The following is a T cell receptor beta chain sequence with its context. The data belong to a study of T cell changes during pregnancy in multiple sclerosis. The table came from immunoSEQ multiplex PCR; TCRdb's copy has only in-frame clones and leaves some out. The sample carries about 66,000 clones, 90% recorded once. V was shortened by 2 bases and J by 3 bases, with 5 bases between the two germline ends. From germline, CDR1 is SGHVS and CDR2 FNYEAQ. The CDR3 covers 12 residues. The rearrangement joins TRBV7-6 to TRBJ2-7; no firm D call. The sample was peripheral blood, taken in the third trimester of pregnancy. This clonotype was obtained from a female donor with multiple sclerosis, enrolled in a pregnancy study. In DNA form, the CDR3 reads TGTGCCAGCAGCTTATCAGACTACGAGCAGTACTTC. Residues: CASSLSDYEQYF.